Presented here are 10 T cell receptor beta chains from one specimen sequenced in a study of shared clonotypes between healthy human individuals. TCRdb's table, derived via immunoSEQ multiplex PCR, lists solely in-frame clones and lacks some. The sample includes approximately 2.4 million clones, roughly 95% seen only once; the top ten take over 0.1%. Sequencing was performed on naive CD4+ T cells sorted from blood. Indicated subset: CD45RA+ positively selected. Receptors originate from a man younger than 35 in good health.

The V call is TRBV4-1, the J call TRBJ1-1, with D tentatively TRBD1 (5 bases). This CDR3 contains 15 residues. Trimming took 5 bases from V and 0 from J, leaving 13 bases between them. Germline V gene sequence: CDR1 MGHRA, CDR2 YSYEKL. The CDR3, as DNA: TGCGCCAGCAGCTTCAATACAGGTTTGAACACTGAAGCTTTCTTT. Residues: CASSFNTGLNTEAFF.

The J gene is TRBJ1-1, the V gene TRBV29-1; unclear D gene. The V gene lost 6 bases and the J gene lost 0 bases, with 8 bases spanning the gap. Germline V lookup: CDR1 SQVTM, CDR2 ANQGSEA. This CDR3 comprises 12 residues. CDR3 amino acids: CSVAQLNTEAFF. The CDR3 DNA reads as TGCAGCGTAGCCCAACTGAACACTGAAGCTTTCTTT.

This clone came up once. This chain links TRBV4-1 with TRBJ2-5; a possible D gene is TRBD2 (5 bases). The length of the CDR3 is 16 residues. Germline V lookup: CDR1 MGHRA, CDR2 YSYEKL. The V end was cut by 5 bases, the J end by 9 bases, with 25 bases between. CDR3 sequence (DNA): TGCGCCAGCAGCACCCCGGGATCCACCCCCGAAGGTGCCCAGTACTTC. This gives the protein CASSTPGSTPEGAQYF.

The chain links TRBV7-9 to TRBJ1-2, with 7 bases lining up with TRBD1. The CDR3 has 13 residues. Germline CDR1 and CDR2: SEHNR and FQNEAQ (reference sequence). V shed 5 bases, J shed 6 bases, and the junction held 6 bases outside the gene matches. CDR3 protein: CASSPTGMDGYTF. Here the CDR3 DNA reads TGTGCCAGCAGCCCGACAGGGATGGATGGCTACACCTTC. The whole variable domain, remainder taken from reference TRBV7-9 and TRBJ1-2, is DTGVSQNPRHKITKRGQNVTFRCDPISEHNRLYWYRQTLGQGPEFLTYFQNEAQLEKSRLLSDRFSAERPKGSFSTLEIQRTEQGDSAMYLCASSPTGMDGYTFGSGTRLTVV.

As for this clone: The sample carries other DNA sequences with the same CDR3. V is TRBV5-1 and J is TRBJ2-7; 7 bases are a match to TRBD1. J was trimmed by 3 bases and V by 3 bases; bases with no gene match: 6. Germline values: CDR1 SGHRS, CDR2 YFSETQ. This CDR3 spans 14 amino acids. CDR3 in amino acids: CASSSGTVNYEQYF. Written as DNA, the CDR3 is TGCGCCAGCAGCTCCGGGACAGTAAACTACGAGCAGTACTTC. Full variable domain (remainder filled in from reference TRBV5-1 and TRBJ2-7): KAGVTQTPRYLIKTRGQQVTLSCSPISGHRSVSWYQQTPGQGLQFLFEYFSETQRNKGNFPGRFSGRQFSNSRSEMNVSTLELGDSALYLCASSSGTVNYEQYFGPGTRLTVT.

In its sample, this clone was seen once. V is TRBV2 and J is TRBJ2-1; 8 positions match TRBD1. The CDR3 is 14 residues long. The junction had 10 bases not matched to a gene; V was cut back by 8 bases and J by 7 bases. The germline V gene encodes CDR1 SNHLY and CDR2 FYNNEI. The CDR3 protein is CASSLQGARNEQFF. CDR3 nucleotide sequence: TGTGCCAGCTCACTTCAGGGGGCAAGGAATGAGCAGTTCTTC.

This chain uses TRBV7-2 with TRBJ2-1; D call uncertain. This CDR3 is 11 amino acids long. Germline V gene lookup returns CDR1 SGHTA and CDR2 FQGNSA. V lost 5 bases and J lost 5, with 4 bases in between. The CDR3 DNA reads TGTGCCAGCAGCGAACACAATGAGCAGTTCTTC. Amino acids: CASSEHNEQFF.

V usage is TRBV6-5 and J usage is TRBJ1-2; D is possibly TRBD1 (6 bases). CDR1 and CDR2 from the germline V gene are MNHEY and SVGAGI. The CDR3 has 14 amino acids. V was cut by 4 bases and J by 3 bases, with 12 bases left in between. The CDR3 DNA follows: TGTGCCAGCAGTTCCGGGACAAAAGACTATGGCTACACCTTC. Its protein is CASSSGTKDYGYTF.

The chain has TRBV6-1 and TRBJ1-6, with TRBD1 matching over 9 bases. CDR1 is MNHNS, CDR2 SASEGT, per germline. The CDR3 has 13 amino acids. J was trimmed by 10 bases and V by 7 bases; bases with no gene match: 5. The CDR3 region has the DNA TGTGCCAGCATGGGGACAGGGTTCTCACCCCTCCACTTT. It specifies CASMGTGFSPLHF.

About this clone itself: Other nucleotide sequences in the sample specify the same CDR3. This rearrangement joins TRBV5-4 to TRBJ2-7, with a possible D match to TRBD2 (6 bases). This CDR3 region has 14 residues. The V gene lost 2 bases and the J gene lost 2 bases, with 11 bases spanning the gap. Germline CDR1 and CDR2: SGHNT and YYREEE (reference sequence). The CDR3 bases are TGTGCCAGCAGCTTAAGAGGCGGGGCCTACGAGCAGTACTTC. It specifies CASSLRGGAYEQYF.